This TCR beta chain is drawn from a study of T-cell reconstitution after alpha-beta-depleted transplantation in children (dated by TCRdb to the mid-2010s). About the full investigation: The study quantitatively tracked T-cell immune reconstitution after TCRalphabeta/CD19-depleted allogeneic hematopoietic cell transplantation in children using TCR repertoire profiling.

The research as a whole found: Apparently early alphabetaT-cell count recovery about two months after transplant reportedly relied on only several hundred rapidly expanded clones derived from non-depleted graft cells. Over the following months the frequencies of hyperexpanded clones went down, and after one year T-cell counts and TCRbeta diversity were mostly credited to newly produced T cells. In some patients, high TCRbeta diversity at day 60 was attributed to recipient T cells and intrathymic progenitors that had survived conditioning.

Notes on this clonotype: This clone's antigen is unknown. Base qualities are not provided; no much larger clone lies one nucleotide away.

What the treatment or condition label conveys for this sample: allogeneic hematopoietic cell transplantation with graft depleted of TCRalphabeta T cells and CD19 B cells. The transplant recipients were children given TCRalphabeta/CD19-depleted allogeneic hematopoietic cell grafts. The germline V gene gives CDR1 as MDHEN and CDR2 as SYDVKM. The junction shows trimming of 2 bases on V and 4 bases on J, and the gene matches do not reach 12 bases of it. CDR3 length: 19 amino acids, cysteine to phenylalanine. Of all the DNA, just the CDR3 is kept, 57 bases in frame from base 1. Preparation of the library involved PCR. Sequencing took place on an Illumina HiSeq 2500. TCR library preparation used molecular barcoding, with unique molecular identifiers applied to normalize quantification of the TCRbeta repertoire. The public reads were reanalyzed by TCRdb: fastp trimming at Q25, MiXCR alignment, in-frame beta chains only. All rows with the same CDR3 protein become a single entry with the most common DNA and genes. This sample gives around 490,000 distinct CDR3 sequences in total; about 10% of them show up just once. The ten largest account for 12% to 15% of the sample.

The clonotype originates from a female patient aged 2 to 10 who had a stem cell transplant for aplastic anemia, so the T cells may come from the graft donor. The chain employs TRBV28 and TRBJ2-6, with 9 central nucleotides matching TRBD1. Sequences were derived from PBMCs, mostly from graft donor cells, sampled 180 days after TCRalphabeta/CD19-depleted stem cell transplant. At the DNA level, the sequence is TGTGCCAGCAGTTTACATGTCCCGGGACAGGGTTCCGGGGCCAACGTCCTGACTTTC. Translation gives CASSLHVPGQGSGANVLTF.